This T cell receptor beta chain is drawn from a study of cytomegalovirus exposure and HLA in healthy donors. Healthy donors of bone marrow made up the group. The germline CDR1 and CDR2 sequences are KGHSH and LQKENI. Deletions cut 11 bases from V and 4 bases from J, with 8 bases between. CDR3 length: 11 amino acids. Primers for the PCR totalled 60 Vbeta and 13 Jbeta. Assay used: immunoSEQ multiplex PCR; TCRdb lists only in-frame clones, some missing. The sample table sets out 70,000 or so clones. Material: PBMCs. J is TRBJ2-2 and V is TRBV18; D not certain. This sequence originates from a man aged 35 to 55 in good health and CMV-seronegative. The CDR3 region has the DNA TGTGCCGGCAAAAGCACCGGGGAGCTGTTTTTT. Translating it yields CAGKSTGELFF.